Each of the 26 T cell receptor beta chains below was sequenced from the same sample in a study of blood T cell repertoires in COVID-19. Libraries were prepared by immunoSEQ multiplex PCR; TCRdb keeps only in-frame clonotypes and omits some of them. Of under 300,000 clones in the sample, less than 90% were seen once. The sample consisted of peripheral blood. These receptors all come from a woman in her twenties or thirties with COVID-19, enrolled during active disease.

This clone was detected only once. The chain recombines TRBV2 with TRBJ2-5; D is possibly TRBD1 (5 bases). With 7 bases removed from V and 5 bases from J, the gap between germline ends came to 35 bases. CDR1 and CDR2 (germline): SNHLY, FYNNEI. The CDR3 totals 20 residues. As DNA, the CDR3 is TGTGCCAGCACCGACGTTGGGGCAATCAGGACCCGCGGTCCAATTGAGACCCAGTACTTC. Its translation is CASTDVGAIRTRGPIETQYF. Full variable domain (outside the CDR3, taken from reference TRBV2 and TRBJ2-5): EPEVTQTPSHQVTQMGQEVILRCVPISNHLYFYWYRQILGQKVEFLVSFYNNEISEKSEIFDDQFSVERPDGSNFTLKIRSTKLEDSAMYFCASTDVGAIRTRGPIETQYFGPGTRLLVL.

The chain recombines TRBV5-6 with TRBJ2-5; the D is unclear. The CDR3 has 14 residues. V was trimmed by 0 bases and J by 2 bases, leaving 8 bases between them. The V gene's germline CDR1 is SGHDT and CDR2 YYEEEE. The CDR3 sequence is CASSLVAVQETQYF. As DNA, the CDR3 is TGTGCCAGCAGCTTGGTTGCAGTTCAAGAGACCCAGTACTTC.

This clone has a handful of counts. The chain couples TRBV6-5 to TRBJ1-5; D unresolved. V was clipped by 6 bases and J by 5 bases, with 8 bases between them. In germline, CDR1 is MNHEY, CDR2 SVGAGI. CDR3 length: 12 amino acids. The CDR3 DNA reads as TGTGCCAGCAGGCACACAGATCAGCCCCAGCATTTT. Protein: CASRHTDQPQHF.

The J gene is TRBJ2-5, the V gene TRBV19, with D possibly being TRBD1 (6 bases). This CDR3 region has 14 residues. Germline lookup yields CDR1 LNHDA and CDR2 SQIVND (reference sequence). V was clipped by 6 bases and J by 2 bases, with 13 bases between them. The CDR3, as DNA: TGTGCCAGTAGCCCCAGGGGCCCTCAAGAGACCCAGTACTTC. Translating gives CASSPRGPQETQYF.

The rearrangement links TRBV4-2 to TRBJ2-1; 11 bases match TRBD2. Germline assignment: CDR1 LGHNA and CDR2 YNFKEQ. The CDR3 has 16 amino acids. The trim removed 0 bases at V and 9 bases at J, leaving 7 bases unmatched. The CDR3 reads CASSQELAGAVREQFF. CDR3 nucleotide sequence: TGTGCCAGCAGCCAAGAACTAGCGGGGGCCGTCCGTGAGCAGTTCTTC.

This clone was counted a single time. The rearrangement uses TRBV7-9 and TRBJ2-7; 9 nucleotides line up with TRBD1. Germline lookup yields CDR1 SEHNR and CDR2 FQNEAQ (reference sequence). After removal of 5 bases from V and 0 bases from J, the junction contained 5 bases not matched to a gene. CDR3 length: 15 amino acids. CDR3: CASSPGQGSSYEQYF. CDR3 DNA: TGTGCCAGCAGCCCGGGACAGGGTAGCTCCTACGAGCAGTACTTC.

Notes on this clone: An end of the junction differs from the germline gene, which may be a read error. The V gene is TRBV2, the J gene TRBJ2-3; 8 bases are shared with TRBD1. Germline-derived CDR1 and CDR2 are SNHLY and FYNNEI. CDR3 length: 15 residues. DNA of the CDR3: TGTGCCGGCAGTGGCGGGGCAGGGGGCAGGGATACGCAGTATTTT. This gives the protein CAGSGGAGGRDTQYF.

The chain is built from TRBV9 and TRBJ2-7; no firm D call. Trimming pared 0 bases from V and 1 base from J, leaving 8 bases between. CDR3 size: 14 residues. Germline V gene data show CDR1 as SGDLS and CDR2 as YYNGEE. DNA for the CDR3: TGTGCCAGCAGCGTAGCTGAGGAATCCTACGAGCAGTACTTC. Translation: CASSVAEESYEQYF.

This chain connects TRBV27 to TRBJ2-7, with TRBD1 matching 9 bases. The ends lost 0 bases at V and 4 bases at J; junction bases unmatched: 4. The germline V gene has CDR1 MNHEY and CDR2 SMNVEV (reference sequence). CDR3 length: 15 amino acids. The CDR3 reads CASSLSGQGRYEQYF. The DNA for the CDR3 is TGTGCCAGCAGTTTATCTGGACAGGGGAGGTACGAGCAGTACTTC.

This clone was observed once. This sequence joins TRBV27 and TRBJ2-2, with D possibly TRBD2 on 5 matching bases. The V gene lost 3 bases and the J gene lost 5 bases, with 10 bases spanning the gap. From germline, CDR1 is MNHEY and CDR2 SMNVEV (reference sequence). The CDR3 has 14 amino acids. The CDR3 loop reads CASSLTRRTGELFF. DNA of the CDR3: TGTGCCAGCAGTTTGACACGGAGGACCGGGGAGCTGTTTTTT.

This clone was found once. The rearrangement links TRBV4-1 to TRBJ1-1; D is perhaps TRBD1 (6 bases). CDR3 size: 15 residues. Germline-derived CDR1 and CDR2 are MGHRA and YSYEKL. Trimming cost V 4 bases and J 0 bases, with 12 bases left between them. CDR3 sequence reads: CASSPQGTLNTEAFF. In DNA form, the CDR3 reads TGCGCCAGCAGCCCCCAGGGGACCCTGAACACTGAAGCTTTCTTT.

This CDR3 reads CASSVSSWSSYNEQFF. The DNA of the CDR3 is TGTGCCAGCAGCGTAAGCAGCTGGAGCTCCTACAATGAGCAGTTCTTC. V and J are TRBV9 and TRBJ2-1; the D is unclear. The length of the CDR3 is 16 residues. Germline CDR1 and CDR2: SGDLS and YYNGEE. V lost 1 base and J 0 bases, leaving 11 bases between the germline ends.

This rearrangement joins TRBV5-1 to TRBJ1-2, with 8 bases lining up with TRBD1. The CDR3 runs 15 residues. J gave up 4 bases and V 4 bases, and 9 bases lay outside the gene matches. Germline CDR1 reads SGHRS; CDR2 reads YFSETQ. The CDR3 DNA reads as TGCGCCAGCAGCCAATCCGGGACAGGCCCCTATGGCTACACCTTC. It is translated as CASSQSGTGPYGYTF.

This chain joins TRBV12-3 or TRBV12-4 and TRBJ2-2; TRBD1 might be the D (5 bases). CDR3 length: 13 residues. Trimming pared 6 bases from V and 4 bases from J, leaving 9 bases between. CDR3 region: CASRRTTTGELFF. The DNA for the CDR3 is TGTGCCAGCAGAAGGACAACCACCGGGGAGCTGTTTTTT.

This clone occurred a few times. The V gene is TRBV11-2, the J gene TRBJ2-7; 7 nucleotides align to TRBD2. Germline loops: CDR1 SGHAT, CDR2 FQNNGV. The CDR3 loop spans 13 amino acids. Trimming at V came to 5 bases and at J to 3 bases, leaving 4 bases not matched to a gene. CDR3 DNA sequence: TGTGCCAGCAGCCCGGGGGGATACTACGAGCAGTACTTC. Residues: CASSPGGYYEQYF.

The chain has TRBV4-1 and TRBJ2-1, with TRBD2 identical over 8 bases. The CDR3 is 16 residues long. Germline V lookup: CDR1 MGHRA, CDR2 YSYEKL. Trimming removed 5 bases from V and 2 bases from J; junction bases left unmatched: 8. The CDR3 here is CASSYLGGGPYNEQFF. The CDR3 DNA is TGCGCCAGCAGCTACCTGGGCGGGGGGCCCTACAATGAGCAGTTCTTC.

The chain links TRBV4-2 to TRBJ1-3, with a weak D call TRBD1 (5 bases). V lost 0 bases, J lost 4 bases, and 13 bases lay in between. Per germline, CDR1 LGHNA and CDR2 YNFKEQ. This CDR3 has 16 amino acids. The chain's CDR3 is CASSQEGGDGGNTIYF. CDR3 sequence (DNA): TGTGCCAGCAGCCAAGAGGGAGGGGATGGGGGAAACACCATATATTTT.

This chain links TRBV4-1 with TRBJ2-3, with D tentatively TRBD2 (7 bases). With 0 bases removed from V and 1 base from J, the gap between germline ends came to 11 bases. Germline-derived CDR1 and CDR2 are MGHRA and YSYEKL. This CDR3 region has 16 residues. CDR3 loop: CASSQEGGGGTDTQYF. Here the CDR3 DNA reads TGCGCCAGCAGCCAAGAGGGAGGGGGTGGCACAGATACGCAGTATTTT.

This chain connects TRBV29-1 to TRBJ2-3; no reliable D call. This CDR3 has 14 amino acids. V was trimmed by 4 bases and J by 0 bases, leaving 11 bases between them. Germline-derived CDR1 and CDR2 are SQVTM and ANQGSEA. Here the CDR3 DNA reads TGCAGCGTTGTTGAGGTAACTAGCACAGATACGCAGTATTTT. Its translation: CSVVEVTSTDTQYF.

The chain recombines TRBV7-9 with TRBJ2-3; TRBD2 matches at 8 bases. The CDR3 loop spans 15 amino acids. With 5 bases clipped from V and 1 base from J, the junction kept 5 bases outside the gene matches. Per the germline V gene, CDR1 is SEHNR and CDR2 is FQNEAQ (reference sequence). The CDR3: CASSPREGGTDTQYF. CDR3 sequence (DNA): TGTGCCAGCAGCCCTCGGGAGGGCGGCACAGATACGCAGTATTTT.

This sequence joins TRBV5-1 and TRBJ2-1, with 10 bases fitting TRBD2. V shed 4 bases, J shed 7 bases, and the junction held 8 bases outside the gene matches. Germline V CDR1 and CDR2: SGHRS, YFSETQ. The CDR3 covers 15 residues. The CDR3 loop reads CASSPSGGARNEQFF. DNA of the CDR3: TGCGCCAGCAGCCCAAGCGGGGGGGCTCGGAATGAGCAGTTCTTC.

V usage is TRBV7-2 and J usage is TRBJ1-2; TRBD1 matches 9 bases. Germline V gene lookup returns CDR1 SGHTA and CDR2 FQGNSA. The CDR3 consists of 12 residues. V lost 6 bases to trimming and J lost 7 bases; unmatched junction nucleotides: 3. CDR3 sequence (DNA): TGTGCCAGCAGTTGGGACAGGGCTGGCTACACCTTC. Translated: CASSWDRAGYTF. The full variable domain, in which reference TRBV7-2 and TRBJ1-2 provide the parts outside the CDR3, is GAGVSQSPSNKVTEKGKDVELRCDPISGHTALYWYRQSLGQGLEFLIYFQGNSAPDKSGLPSDRFSAERTGGSVSTLTIQRTQQEDSAVYLCASSWDRAGYTFGSGTRLTVV.

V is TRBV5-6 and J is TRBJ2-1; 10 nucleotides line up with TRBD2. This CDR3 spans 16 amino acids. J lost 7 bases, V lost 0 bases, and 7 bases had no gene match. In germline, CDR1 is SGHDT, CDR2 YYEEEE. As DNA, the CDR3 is TGTGCCAGCAGCTTGGCCGGAGCGGGGGGGCGTAATGAGCAGTTCTTC. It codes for CASSLAGAGGRNEQFF.

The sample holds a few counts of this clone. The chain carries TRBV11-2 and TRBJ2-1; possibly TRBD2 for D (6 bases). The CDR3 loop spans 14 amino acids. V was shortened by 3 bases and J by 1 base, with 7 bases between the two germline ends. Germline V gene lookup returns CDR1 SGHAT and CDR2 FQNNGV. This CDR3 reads CASSLGGSYNEQFF. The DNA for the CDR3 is TGTGCCAGCAGCTTGGGGGGTTCCTACAATGAGCAGTTCTTC.

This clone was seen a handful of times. CDR3 DNA: TGTGCCAGCAGTTCCCTTTCCTATGGCTACACCTTC. Its protein product is CASSSLSYGYTF. The chain employs TRBV6-1 and TRBJ1-2; D is unclear. Between the trimmed V and J ends, which lost 5 bases and 4 bases, there was a span of 8 bases. Germline V gene data show CDR1 as MNHNS and CDR2 as SASEGT. This CDR3 spans 12 amino acids.

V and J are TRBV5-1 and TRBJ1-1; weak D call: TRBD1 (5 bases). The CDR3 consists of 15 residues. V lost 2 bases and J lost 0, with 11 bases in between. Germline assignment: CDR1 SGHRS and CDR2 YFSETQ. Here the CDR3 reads CASSLSGLMNTEAFF. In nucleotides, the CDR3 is TGCGCCAGCAGCTTATCAGGGTTAATGAACACTGAAGCTTTCTTT.